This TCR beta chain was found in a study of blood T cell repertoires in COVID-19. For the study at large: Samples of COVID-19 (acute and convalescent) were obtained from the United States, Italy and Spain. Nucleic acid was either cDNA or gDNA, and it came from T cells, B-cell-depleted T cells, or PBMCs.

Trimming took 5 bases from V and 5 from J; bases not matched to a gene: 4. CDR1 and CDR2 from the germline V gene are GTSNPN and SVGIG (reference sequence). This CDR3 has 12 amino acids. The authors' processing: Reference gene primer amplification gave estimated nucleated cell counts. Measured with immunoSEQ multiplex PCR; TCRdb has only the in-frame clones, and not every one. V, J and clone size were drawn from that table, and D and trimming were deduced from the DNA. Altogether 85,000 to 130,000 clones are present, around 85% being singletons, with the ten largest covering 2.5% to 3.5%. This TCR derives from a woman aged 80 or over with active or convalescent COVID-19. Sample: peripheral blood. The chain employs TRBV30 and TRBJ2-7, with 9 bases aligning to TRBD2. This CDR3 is CAWGTSRNEQYF. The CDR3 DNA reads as TGTGCCTGGGGGACTAGCAGGAACGAGCAGTACTTC. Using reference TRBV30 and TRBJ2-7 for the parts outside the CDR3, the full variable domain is SQTIHQWPATLVQPVGSPLSLECTVEGTSNPNLYWYRQAAGRGLQLLFYSVGIGQISSEVPQNLSASRPQDRQFILSSKKLLLSDSGFYLCAWGTSRNEQYFGPGTRLTVT.